This TCR beta chain was captured in a study of post-analysis software for immune sequencing data. The study, taken as a whole, reports: The five TRBV segments detected at higher frequency in patients than in controls included TRBV5-6, TRBV5-1 and TRBV20-1.

The CDR3 is 13 residues long. Germline lookup yields CDR1 SGHTA and CDR2 FQGTGA. V gave up 5 bases and J gave up 6 bases, with 13 bases separating them. TCR beta libraries were prepared from cDNA with unique molecular identifiers. One entry per CDR3 protein, called by TCRdb with MiXCR from the PCR reads. Here the sample spans about 500,000 distinct CDR3 sequences, 45% being singletons. This clonotype was counted a few times. Its antigen is as yet unknown. The receptor was isolated from a girl aged 10 to 17 with multiple sclerosis. The sequenced sample was blood. The rearrangement uses TRBV7-3 and TRBJ1-2, with D possibly TRBD1 on 5 matching bases. CDR3 sequence reads: CASSPGLGDGYTF. As DNA, the CDR3 is TGTGCCAGCAGCCCAGGGCTGGGAGATGGCTACACCTTC.